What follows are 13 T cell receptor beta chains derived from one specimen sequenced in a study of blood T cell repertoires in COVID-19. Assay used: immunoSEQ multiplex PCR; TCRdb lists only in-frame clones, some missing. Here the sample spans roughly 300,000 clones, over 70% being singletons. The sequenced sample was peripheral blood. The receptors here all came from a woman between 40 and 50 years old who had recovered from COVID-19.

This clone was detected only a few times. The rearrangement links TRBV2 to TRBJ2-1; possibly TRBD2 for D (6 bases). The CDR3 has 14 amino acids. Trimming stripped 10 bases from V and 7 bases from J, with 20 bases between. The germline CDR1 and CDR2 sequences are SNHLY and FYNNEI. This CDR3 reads CAMTPIPGGNEQFF. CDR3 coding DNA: TGTGCCATGACCCCGATACCCGGAGGGAATGAGCAGTTCTTC.

In DNA form, the CDR3 reads TGTGCCAGCAGCTTTGCCGGGGGTTTGGAGACCCAGTACTTC. The encoded protein is CASSFAGGLETQYF. The chain has TRBV5-4 and TRBJ2-5, with D maybe TRBD2 (6 bases). This CDR3 has 14 residues. Trimming stripped 2 bases from V and 5 bases from J, with 13 bases between. Germline CDR1 and CDR2: SGHNT and YYREEE (reference sequence).

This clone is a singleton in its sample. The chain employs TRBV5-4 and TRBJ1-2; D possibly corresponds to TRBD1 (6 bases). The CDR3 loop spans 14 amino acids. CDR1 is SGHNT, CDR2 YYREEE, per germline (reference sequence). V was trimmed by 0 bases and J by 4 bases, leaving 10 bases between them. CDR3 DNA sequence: TGTGCCAGCAGCTTGGAACAGGGCTTCTATGGCTACACCTTC. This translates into CASSLEQGFYGYTF.

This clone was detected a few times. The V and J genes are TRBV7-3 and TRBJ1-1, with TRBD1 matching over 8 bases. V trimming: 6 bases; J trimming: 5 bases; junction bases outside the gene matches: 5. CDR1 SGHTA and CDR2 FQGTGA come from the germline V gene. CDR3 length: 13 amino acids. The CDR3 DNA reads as TGTGCCAGCAGTATACAGGGGGTGACTGAAGCTTTCTTT. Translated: CASSIQGVTEAFF.

CDR3 bases: TGCAGCGCGTCCAGGGCGGGGCGACCCTCCTACAATGAGCAGTTCTTC. The encoded protein is CSASRAGRPSYNEQFF. V usage is TRBV29-1 and J usage is TRBJ2-1; D perhaps matches TRBD2 (6 bases). Germline-derived CDR1 and CDR2 are SQVTM and ANQGSEA. Trimming removed 7 bases at V and 0 bases at J, with 19 bases between. This CDR3 spans 16 amino acids.

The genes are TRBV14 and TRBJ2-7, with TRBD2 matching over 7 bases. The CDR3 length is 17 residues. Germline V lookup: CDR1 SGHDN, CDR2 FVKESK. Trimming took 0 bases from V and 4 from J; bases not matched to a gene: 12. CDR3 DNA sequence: TGTGCCAGCAGCCAAGATCTCGGTCGGGGAGGGAGGTACGAGCAGTACTTC. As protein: CASSQDLGRGGRYEQYF. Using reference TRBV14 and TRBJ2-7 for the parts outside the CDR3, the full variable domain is EAGVTQFPSHSVIEKGQTVTLRCDPISGHDNLYWYRRVMGKEIKFLLHFVKESKQDESGMPNNRFLAERTGGTYSTLKVQPAELEDSGVYFCASSQDLGRGGRYEQYFGPGTRLTVT.

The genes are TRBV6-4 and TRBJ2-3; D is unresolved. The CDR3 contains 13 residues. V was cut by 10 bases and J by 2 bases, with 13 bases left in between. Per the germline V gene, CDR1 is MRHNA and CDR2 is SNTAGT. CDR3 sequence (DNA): TGTGCCACCGAACTTACAGTCACAGATACGCAGTATTTT. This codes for CATELTVTDTQYF.

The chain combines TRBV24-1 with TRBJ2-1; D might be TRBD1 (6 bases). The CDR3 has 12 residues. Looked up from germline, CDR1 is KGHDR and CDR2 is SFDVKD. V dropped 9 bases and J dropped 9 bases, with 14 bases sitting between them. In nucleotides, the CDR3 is TGTGCCACCGGAGGACAGTGGGGTGAGCAGTTCTTC. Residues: CATGGQWGEQFF.

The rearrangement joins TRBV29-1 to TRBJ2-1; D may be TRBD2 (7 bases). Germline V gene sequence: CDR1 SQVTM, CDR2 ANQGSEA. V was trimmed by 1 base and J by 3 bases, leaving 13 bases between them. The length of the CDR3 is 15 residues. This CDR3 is CSVEGPGGLYNEQFF. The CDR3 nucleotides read TGCAGCGTTGAAGGCCCGGGGGGCCTCTACAATGAGCAGTTCTTC.

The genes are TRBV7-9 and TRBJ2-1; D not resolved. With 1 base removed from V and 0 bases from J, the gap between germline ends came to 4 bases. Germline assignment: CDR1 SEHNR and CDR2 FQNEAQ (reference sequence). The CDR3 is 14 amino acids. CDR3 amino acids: CASSLGSSYNEQFF. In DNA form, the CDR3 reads TGTGCCAGCAGCTTAGGGAGCTCCTACAATGAGCAGTTCTTC.

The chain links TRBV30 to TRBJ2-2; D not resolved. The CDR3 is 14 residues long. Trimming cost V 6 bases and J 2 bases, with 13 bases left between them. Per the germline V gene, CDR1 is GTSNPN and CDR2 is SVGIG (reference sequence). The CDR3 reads CACLGVRNTGELFF. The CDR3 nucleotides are TGTGCCTGTCTAGGCGTTCGAAACACCGGGGAGCTGTTTTTT.

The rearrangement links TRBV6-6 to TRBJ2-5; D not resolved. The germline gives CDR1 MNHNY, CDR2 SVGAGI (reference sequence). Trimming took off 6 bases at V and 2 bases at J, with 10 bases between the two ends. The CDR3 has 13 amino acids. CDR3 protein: CASSYDIQETQYF. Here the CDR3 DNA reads TGTGCCAGCAGCTATGACATACAAGAGACCCAGTACTTC.

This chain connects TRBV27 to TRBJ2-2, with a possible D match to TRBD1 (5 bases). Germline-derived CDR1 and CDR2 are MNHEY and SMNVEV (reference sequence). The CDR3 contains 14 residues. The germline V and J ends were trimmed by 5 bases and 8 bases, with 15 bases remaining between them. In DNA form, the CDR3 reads TGTGCCAGCAGTCCATTTGGGGCTCGGGGGGAGCTGTTTTTT. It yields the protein CASSPFGARGELFF.